These T cell receptor beta chains were read from a single sample in a study of CD8+CD57+ T cells in acquired aplastic anemia. TCRdb used MiXCR to reprocess the reads, holding one entry per CDR3 protein. The sample holds around 200,000 distinct CDR3 sequences, 40% to 60% seen once. The specimen sequenced was sorted CD4+, CD8+, or CD8+CD57+ T cells (not recorded which) from PBMCs. The receptors here all came from a human donor with aplastic anemia. CDR3s include the opening cysteine and the closing phenylalanine or tryptophan. D genes are given only for firm matches. Expanded clones are given a class, and other clones once, few, many or no size at all.

j_call: TRBJ1-4
clone_size: many
v_call: TRBV6-5
d_call: NA
cdr3_nt: TGTGCCAGCAGCCCAGGCCCGGGCACCGAAAAACTGTTTTTT
cdr3_aa: CASSPGPGTEKLFF

j_call: TRBJ2-6
clone_size: NA
v_call: TRBV7-2
d_call: NA
cdr3_nt: TGCGCCAGCAGCCAAGACAGGAGCTCTGGGGCCAACGTCCTGACTTTC
cdr3_aa: CASSQDRSSGANVLTF

j_call: TRBJ2-3
clone_size: NA
v_call: TRBV15
d_call: NA
cdr3_nt: TGTGCCACCATAATGACAGAGCCTAGCACAGATACGCAGTATTTT
cdr3_aa: CATIMTEPSTDTQYF

j_call: TRBJ2-1
clone_size: once
v_call: TRBV2
d_call: TRBD1
cdr3_nt: TGTGCCAGCTTGGTAGGGGGCGCGTACAATGAGCAGTTCTTC
cdr3_aa: CASLVGGAYNEQFF

j_call: TRBJ2-6
clone_size: many
v_call: TRBV5-1
d_call: NA
cdr3_nt: TGCGCCAGCAGCCCTCCCGGACAGCCCTCTGGGGCCAACGTCCTGACTTTC
cdr3_aa: CASSPPGQPSGANVLTF

j_call: TRBJ2-3
clone_size: NA
v_call: TRBV12-3/TRBV12-4
d_call: NA
cdr3_nt: TGTGCCAGCACCAGGTGGGGGACCGATACGCAGTATTTT
cdr3_aa: CASTRWGTDTQYF

j_call: TRBJ2-7
clone_size: NA
v_call: TRBV7-3
d_call: TRBD1
cdr3_nt: TGTGCCAGCAGCTTAAATAGTGGCCAGGGGGACTACGAGCAGTACTTC
cdr3_aa: CASSLNSGQGDYEQYF

j_call: TRBJ1-6
clone_size: NA
v_call: TRBV10-2
d_call: NA
cdr3_nt: TGCGCCAGCAGCAACATAGACTCCTATAATTCACCCCTCCACTTC
cdr3_aa: CASSNIDSYNSPLHF

j_call: TRBJ1-2
clone_size: NA
v_call: TRBV7-6
d_call: NA
cdr3_nt: TGTGCCAGCAGCGTGCCGGGAGCGGACGATGATGGCTACACCTTC
cdr3_aa: CASSVPGADDDGYTF

j_call: TRBJ2-1
clone_size: many
v_call: TRBV11-3
d_call: NA
cdr3_nt: TGTGCCAGCAGCTTAGACGCGCGGCGTTACAATGAGCAGTTCTTC
cdr3_aa: CASSLDARRYNEQFF

j_call: TRBJ1-1
clone_size: NA
v_call: TRBV2
d_call: NA
cdr3_nt: TGTGCCAGCAGCCTAGGACTGGAGAACACTGAAGCTTTCTTT
cdr3_aa: CASSLGLENTEAFF

j_call: TRBJ1-2
clone_size: NA
v_call: TRBV29-1
d_call: NA
cdr3_nt: TGCAGCGTTAAGGGGGGGTCAGGGGTGAACTATGGCTACACCTTC
cdr3_aa: CSVKGGSGVNYGYTF

j_call: TRBJ2-7
clone_size: NA
v_call: TRBV29-1
d_call: NA
cdr3_nt: TGCAGCGCCGTCGGGAACGGCTACGAGCAGTACTTC
cdr3_aa: CSAVGNGYEQYF

j_call: TRBJ2-1
clone_size: NA
v_call: TRBV20-1
d_call: NA
cdr3_nt: TGCAGTGCTAGGCCGGAGAATGAGCAGTTCTTC
cdr3_aa: CSARPENEQFF

j_call: TRBJ1-4
clone_size: NA
v_call: TRBV10-3
d_call: NA
cdr3_nt: TGTGCCTCCGCAGGGTATCAGGGAGAGAAACTGTCTTTT
cdr3_aa: CASAGYQGEKLSF

j_call: TRBJ2-5
clone_size: NA
v_call: TRBV29-1
d_call: NA
cdr3_nt: TGCAGCGTTTCAGGGGGGGCATACGGGGAGACCCAGTACTTC
cdr3_aa: CSVSGGAYGETQYF

j_call: TRBJ1-6
clone_size: many
v_call: TRBV5-1
d_call: TRBD1
cdr3_nt: TGCGCCAGCAGCTTGCCCCCCGGTCAGGGGGCGGAATCACCCCTCCACTTT
cdr3_aa: CASSLPPGQGAESPLHF

j_call: TRBJ1-3
clone_size: many
v_call: TRBV2
d_call: NA
cdr3_nt: TGTGCCAGCAGTATGGGTGGGCCTGGAAACACCATATATTTT
cdr3_aa: CASSMGGPGNTIYF

j_call: TRBJ1-2
clone_size: NA
v_call: TRBV2
d_call: TRBD1
cdr3_nt: TGTGCCAGCAGTCCCCCCCGGGACAGGAACCATGGCTACACCTTC
cdr3_aa: CASSPPRDRNHGYTF

j_call: TRBJ2-1
clone_size: NA
v_call: TRBV6-5
d_call: TRBD2
cdr3_nt: TGTGCCAGCAGTCCTAGGGTCGGACGGGGGGGGCTAAATAAGCAGTTCTTC
cdr3_aa: CASSPRVGRGGLNKQFF

j_call: TRBJ2-7
clone_size: NA
v_call: TRBV19
d_call: NA
cdr3_nt: TGTGCCAGTAGTAGGACGGGAAACCACGAGCAGTACTTC
cdr3_aa: CASSRTGNHEQYF

j_call: TRBJ2-7
clone_size: NA
v_call: TRBV9
d_call: TRBD2
cdr3_nt: TGTGCCAGCAGCACCTCACTAGCGGGGGCATCCTACGAGCAGTACTTC
cdr3_aa: CASSTSLAGASYEQYF

j_call: TRBJ1-2
clone_size: NA
v_call: TRBV20-1
d_call: NA
cdr3_nt: TGCAGAGGCGGGACCGAGGGCGGCTACACCTTC
cdr3_aa: CRGGTEGGYTF

j_call: TRBJ2-7
clone_size: NA
v_call: TRBV10-2
d_call: TRBD1
cdr3_nt: TGCGCCAGTTATGACAGGGGCCCCCACGAGCAGTACTTC
cdr3_aa: CASYDRGPHEQYF

j_call: TRBJ1-4
clone_size: many
v_call: TRBV12-3/TRBV12-4
d_call: TRBD1
cdr3_nt: TGTGCCAGCAGGACAGGGATTAATGAAAAACTGTTTTTT
cdr3_aa: CASRTGINEKLFF

j_call: TRBJ1-5
clone_size: many
v_call: TRBV6-4
d_call: NA
cdr3_nt: TGTGCCAGCAGCCACATCGGCAATCAGCCCCAGCATTTT
cdr3_aa: CASSHIGNQPQHF

j_call: TRBJ1-6
clone_size: NA
v_call: TRBV9
d_call: TRBD1
cdr3_nt: TGTGCCAGCAGCGTAAGTTGGCAAGGGACAGGGGGGAATTCACCCCTCCACTTT
cdr3_aa: CASSVSWQGTGGNSPLHF

j_call: TRBJ1-2
clone_size: many
v_call: TRBV6-6
d_call: NA
cdr3_nt: TGTGCCAGCAGTAAACTGCAAGCGGGGGGCGGCTACACCTTC
cdr3_aa: CASSKLQAGGGYTF

j_call: TRBJ2-1
clone_size: NA
v_call: TRBV7-6
d_call: TRBD2
cdr3_nt: TGTGCCAGCAGCAAGGGGGGAGGTAGTAGCGGGGGGCGCTCCAATGAGCAGTTCTTC
cdr3_aa: CASSKGGGSSGGRSNEQFF

j_call: TRBJ2-3
clone_size: NA
v_call: TRBV2
d_call: TRBD1
cdr3_nt: TGTGCCCGCACCCACGCCCGGGACAGGGCTTCAGATACGCAGTATTTT
cdr3_aa: CARTHARDRASDTQYF

j_call: TRBJ2-1
clone_size: few
v_call: TRBV4-1
d_call: TRBD2
cdr3_nt: TGCGCCAGCAGCCAAGAGGTACTAGCGGGGGGGCGCAATGAGCAGTTCTTC
cdr3_aa: CASSQEVLAGGRNEQFF

j_call: TRBJ2-7
clone_size: NA
v_call: TRBV20-1
d_call: TRBD2
cdr3_nt: TGCAGTGCTGATAGCGGGAACCGGGTCGAGCAGTACTTC
cdr3_aa: CSADSGNRVEQYF

j_call: TRBJ1-5
clone_size: NA
v_call: TRBV6-1
d_call: NA
cdr3_nt: TGTGCCAGCAGTGAAGATGGAGGGGGAGGTAATCAGCCCCAGCATTTT
cdr3_aa: CASSEDGGGGNQPQHF

j_call: TRBJ1-2
clone_size: many
v_call: TRBV7-9
d_call: NA
cdr3_nt: TGTGCCAGCAGCTTAGTAGGAGCCTCTAACTATGGCTACACCTTC
cdr3_aa: CASSLVGASNYGYTF

j_call: TRBJ2-1
clone_size: NA
v_call: TRBV6-1
d_call: TRBD2
cdr3_nt: TGTGCCAGCCAGGGACTAGCGGGAGATTCACATGAGCAGTTCTTC
cdr3_aa: CASQGLAGDSHEQFF

j_call: TRBJ1-5
clone_size: NA
v_call: TRBV7-8
d_call: NA
cdr3_nt: TGTGCCAGCAGCTATTACAGGGATTTTCGCAATCAGCCCCAGCATTTT
cdr3_aa: CASSYYRDFRNQPQHF

j_call: TRBJ2-1
clone_size: many
v_call: TRBV4-1
d_call: NA
cdr3_nt: TGTGCCAGCAGCTCCTACAATGAGCAGTTCTTC
cdr3_aa: CASSSYNEQFF

j_call: TRBJ2-1
clone_size: many
v_call: TRBV19
d_call: TRBD1
cdr3_nt: TGTGCCAGTAGTACCACCGGGACAGGGAACAATGAGCAGTTCTTC
cdr3_aa: CASSTTGTGNNEQFF

j_call: TRBJ2-5
clone_size: few
v_call: TRBV18
d_call: NA
cdr3_nt: TGTGCCAGCTCACCGGGGTTCCAAGAGACCCAGTACTTC
cdr3_aa: CASSPGFQETQYF

j_call: TRBJ2-3
clone_size: many
v_call: TRBV2
d_call: NA
cdr3_nt: TGTGCCAGCCGGTCCCGGGACTTCACCACAGATACGCAGTATTTT
cdr3_aa: CASRSRDFTTDTQYF

j_call: TRBJ2-3
clone_size: NA
v_call: TRBV10-1
d_call: NA
cdr3_nt: TGCGCCAGCAGTGCCTCACTCAGTCTCGCAGATACGCAGTATTTT
cdr3_aa: CASSASLSLADTQYF

j_call: TRBJ2-2
clone_size: many
v_call: TRBV7-8
d_call: TRBD1
cdr3_nt: TGTGCCAGCAGCCTTCGACAGGGATCGGCCGGGGAGCTGTTTTTT
cdr3_aa: CASSLRQGSAGELFF

j_call: TRBJ1-4
clone_size: many
v_call: TRBV5-1
d_call: NA
cdr3_nt: TGCGCCAGCAGCTTGGGGACAGTTTCAACAACTAATGAAAAACTGTTTTTT
cdr3_aa: CASSLGTVSTTNEKLFF

j_call: TRBJ1-5
clone_size: NA
v_call: TRBV19
d_call: NA
cdr3_nt: TGTGCCAGTAGTCAACAGGGATTAGGCAATCAGCCCCAGCATTTT
cdr3_aa: CASSQQGLGNQPQHF

j_call: TRBJ2-7
clone_size: NA
v_call: TRBV6-5
d_call: TRBD1
cdr3_nt: TGTGCCAGCAGCTTAGGGGGCGTATCTCTCTACGAGCAGTACTTC
cdr3_aa: CASSLGGVSLYEQYF

j_call: TRBJ1-5
clone_size: NA
v_call: TRBV20-1
d_call: NA
cdr3_nt: TGCAGTGCTAGAGACCCTCTCGCTTGGGGTAATCAGCCCCAGCATTTT
cdr3_aa: CSARDPLAWGNQPQHF

j_call: TRBJ1-2
clone_size: NA
v_call: TRBV7-2
d_call: TRBD1
cdr3_nt: TGTGCCAGCAGCTTAACTGGACAGGCGATTATAACCGCCTTC
cdr3_aa: CASSLTGQAIITAF

j_call: TRBJ2-1
clone_size: NA
v_call: TRBV20-1
d_call: TRBD1
cdr3_nt: TGCAGTGCTAGAAACCCGGGACAGGGGTTAAGAAATGAGCAGTTCTTC
cdr3_aa: CSARNPGQGLRNEQFF

j_call: TRBJ1-6
clone_size: NA
v_call: TRBV15
d_call: NA
cdr3_nt: TGTGCCACCAGCAGGGAGGACTCACCCCTCCACTTT
cdr3_aa: CATSREDSPLHF

j_call: TRBJ1-2
clone_size: NA
v_call: TRBV9
d_call: TRBD1
cdr3_nt: TGTGCCAGCAGCGCCCGAGGACAGGCCACTATCTCTGGAAACACCTTC
cdr3_aa: CASSARGQATISGNTF

j_call: TRBJ1-5
clone_size: once
v_call: TRBV6-1
d_call: NA
cdr3_nt: TGTGCCAGCAGTTACTCCTCTCCATCCGAGCAGCCCCAGCATTTT
cdr3_aa: CASSYSSPSEQPQHF

j_call: TRBJ1-5
clone_size: NA
v_call: TRBV2
d_call: NA
cdr3_nt: TGTGCCAGCGACGGACAGTCCGGTCAGCCCCAGCATTTT
cdr3_aa: CASDGQSGQPQHF

j_call: TRBJ1-3
clone_size: NA
v_call: TRBV3-1
d_call: NA
cdr3_nt: TGTGCCAGCAGCAAAGGATCGGGAAACACCATATATTTT
cdr3_aa: CASSKGSGNTIYF

j_call: TRBJ2-1
clone_size: few
v_call: TRBV28
d_call: NA
cdr3_nt: TGTGCCAGCAGTAGTCAGGTGGCCAACAATGAGCAGTTCTTC
cdr3_aa: CASSSQVANNEQFF

j_call: TRBJ1-2
clone_size: NA
v_call: TRBV27
d_call: TRBD1
cdr3_nt: TGTGCCAGCAGCCCAGGGGGCGGAGGAGGCTACACCTTC
cdr3_aa: CASSPGGGGGYTF